Presented here are 15 T cell receptor beta chains from one specimen sequenced in a study of OX40 agonist ivuxolimab in advanced cancers. Assay: immunoSEQ multiplex PCR; the TCRdb copy retains only in-frame clones and omits some. The data show 50,000 to 80,000 clones, about 89% seen once. The input for sequencing was CD4+ or CD8+ T cells sorted from blood, taken in a trial of the OX40 agonist ivuxolimab. The origin of the receptors is an adult with an advanced solid tumor such as melanoma, head and neck, liver or kidney cancer.

The chain carries TRBV28 and TRBJ2-2; D is perhaps TRBD1 or TRBD2 (7 bases each). From germline, CDR1 is MDHEN and CDR2 SYDVKM. The V gene lost 3 bases and the J gene lost 6 bases, with 14 bases spanning the gap. There are 15 residues in the CDR3. The CDR3 here is CASSFARGGPGELFF. In DNA, the CDR3 is TGTGCCAGCAGTTTTGCCAGGGGGGGGCCCGGGGAGCTGTTTTTT.

This sequence joins TRBV9 and TRBJ1-2; D may be TRBD1 (6 bases). Germline V lookup: CDR1 SGDLS, CDR2 YYNGEE. This CDR3 contains 13 residues. The ends were cut back, 4 bases at V and 5 bases at J, with 12 bases in the middle. The CDR3 DNA follows: TGTGCCAGCAGCTCGACTCAGGGGTATGGCTACACCTTC. This gives the protein CASSSTQGYGYTF.

CDR3 loop: CASSPPGQGLAGDINEQFF. The CDR3 region has the DNA TGTGCCAGCAGTCCACCGGGACAGGGACTAGCGGGAGACATCAATGAGCAGTTCTTC. J is TRBJ2-1 and V is TRBV28, with 14 positions matching TRBD2. After removal of 5 bases from V and 6 bases from J, the junction contained 15 bases not matched to a gene. This CDR3 is 19 amino acids long. Germline-derived CDR1 and CDR2 are MDHEN and SYDVKM.

The chain recombines TRBV28 with TRBJ1-5, with TRBD1 identical over 8 bases. V shed 6 bases and J 2 bases; nucleotides not matched to a gene: 6. This CDR3 has 15 amino acids. Germline CDR1 and CDR2: MDHEN and SYDVKM. CDR3 sequence (DNA): TGTGCCAGCAGAGCACAGGGGGTGGGCAATCAGCCCCAGCATTTT. It yields the protein CASRAQGVGNQPQHF.

The chain recombines TRBV11-2 with TRBJ2-1; tentatively, D is TRBD2 (6 bases). Trimming took off 3 bases at V and 3 bases at J, with 12 bases between the two ends. CDR3 length equals 15 residues. CDR1 and CDR2 from the germline V gene are SGHAT and FQNNGV. The chain's CDR3 is CASSFQLAGYNEQFF. The CDR3 region has the DNA TGTGCCAGCAGCTTCCAACTAGCAGGCTACAATGAGCAGTTCTTC.

The genes are TRBV15 and TRBJ2-5, with TRBD2 identical over 12 bases. The CDR3 has 15 amino acids. Germline V CDR1 and CDR2: LNHNV, YYDKDF (reference sequence). Germline trimming cut 0 bases from V and 9 bases from J; bases unmatched to any gene: 5. The CDR3 loop reads CATSRDRLAGGAQYF. In nucleotides, the CDR3 is TGTGCCACCAGCAGAGATAGGCTAGCGGGAGGGGCCCAGTACTTC.

This chain uses TRBV27 with TRBJ2-6, with D tentatively TRBD1 or TRBD2 (5 bases each). V lost 8 bases and J lost 2, with 10 bases in between. The CDR3 sequence is 14 residues long. The V gene's germline CDR1 is MNHEY and CDR2 SMNVEV (reference sequence). This chain's CDR3 is CASGTGPGANVLTF. CDR3 nucleotides: TGTGCCAGCGGAACGGGGCCTGGGGCCAACGTCCTGACTTTC.

The chain uses TRBV14 and TRBJ2-5, with D tentatively TRBD1 or TRBD2 (5 bases each). CDR3 size: 15 residues. CDR1 and CDR2 from the germline V gene are SGHDN and FVKESK. Between the trimmed V and J ends, which lost 1 base and 5 bases, there was a span of 14 bases. The CDR3 sequence is CASSQVVGPYETQYF. The CDR3 nucleotides are TGTGCCAGCAGCCAAGTAGTGGGACCCTATGAGACCCAGTACTTC. Combining the CDR3 with reference TRBV14 and TRBJ2-5 gives the whole variable domain EAGVTQFPSHSVIEKGQTVTLRCDPISGHDNLYWYRRVMGKEIKFLLHFVKESKQDESGMPNNRFLAERTGGTYSTLKVQPAELEDSGVYFCASSQVVGPYETQYFGPGTRLLVL.

This clone was counted between two and nine times. V gene TRBV7-2 combines with J gene TRBJ1-2; the match to TRBD1 covers 7 bases. The CDR3 contains 15 residues. Unmatched junction bases numbered 9, after V lost 1 base and J lost 7 bases. CDR1 and CDR2 (germline): SGHTA, FQGNSA. The CDR3: CASSLVIGQVGGYTF. For the CDR3, the DNA is TGTGCCAGCAGCTTAGTAATAGGACAGGTTGGTGGCTACACCTTC.

The chain links TRBV10-2 to TRBJ2-5, with D perhaps TRBD1 or TRBD2 (5 bases each). The CDR3 loop spans 11 amino acids. The ends were cut back, 8 bases at V and 5 bases at J, with 9 bases in the middle. Germline lookup yields CDR1 WSHSY and CDR2 SAAADI. CDR3 sequence (DNA): TGCGCCAGCGGACGGGGCGAGACCCAGTACTTC. This translates into CASGRGETQYF.

The rearrangement uses TRBV5-4 and TRBJ2-7; D unclear. There are 15 residues in the CDR3. V was trimmed by 2 bases and J by 0 bases, leaving 12 bases between them. Looked up from germline, CDR1 is SGHNT and CDR2 is YYREEE (reference sequence). The CDR3 sequence is CASSFKGLSSYEQYF. The CDR3 region has the DNA TGTGCCAGCAGCTTTAAAGGGTTGAGCTCCTACGAGCAGTACTTC.

This chain joins TRBV27 and TRBJ2-7; D remains ambiguous. V was shortened by 1 base and J by 0 bases, with 10 bases between the two germline ends. Germline lookup yields CDR1 MNHEY and CDR2 SMNVEV (reference sequence). The CDR3 is 15 amino acids. CDR3 nucleotides: TGTGCCAGCAGTTTATTGGGTGGAAGCTCCTACGAGCAGTACTTC. Translating gives CASSLLGGSSYEQYF.

The chain carries TRBV6-1 and TRBJ2-7, with D perhaps matching TRBD2 (6 bases). V was cut by 4 bases and J by 3 bases, with 16 bases left in between. Germline CDR1 MNHNS, CDR2 SASEGT. The length of the CDR3 is 15 residues. The CDR3 DNA reads as TGTGCCAGCAGTGCCCCGGGCGGGGCGGGCTACGAGCAGTACTTC. Its protein product is CASSAPGGAGYEQYF.

This clone was seen a handful of times. The V call is TRBV5-6, the J call TRBJ1-1; 7 bases line up with TRBD1. From germline, CDR1 is SGHDT and CDR2 YYEEEE. The CDR3 contains 15 residues. Losses at the gene ends were 0 bases for V and 0 bases for J; bases not matched to a gene: 2. DNA for the CDR3: TGTGCCAGCAGCTTGGTAGACAGGGTGAACACTGAAGCTTTCTTT. Its translation is CASSLVDRVNTEAFF.

The chain joins TRBV6-4 to TRBJ1-3; D uncertain. This CDR3 comprises 14 residues. Germline CDR1 and CDR2: MRHNA and SNTAGT. The V and J ends lost 3 bases and 1 base respectively, with 7 bases between them. The CDR3 sequence: CASSDPDSGNTIYF. The CDR3 region has the DNA TGTGCCAGCAGTGATCCCGATTCTGGAAACACCATATATTTT.